Presented here are 31 T cell receptor beta chains from one specimen sequenced in a study of identical twins. TCRdb re-analysed the 5' RACE reads in MiXCR, keeping a single row per CDR3 protein. This sample has some 790,000 distinct CDR3 sequences, with around a sixth found just once. Separately, the same data were catalogued under a study of T cells expressing NK-cell markers.

Sequenced input: PBMCs. These receptors originate from a woman between 18 and 29 years old in good health.

This clonotype was counted ten times or more. The genes are TRBV12-3 or TRBV12-4 and TRBJ2-7, with 7 positions matching TRBD1. CDR3 length: 13 amino acids. Trimming took 5 bases from V and 7 from J; bases not matched to a gene: 8. CDR3 residues: CASSPTGVREQYF. For the CDR3, the DNA is TGTGCCAGCAGTCCCACAGGGGTTCGGGAGCAGTACTTC.

This clonotype showed up many times. The V and J genes are TRBV29-1 and TRBJ1-2; 9 nucleotides match TRBD1. This CDR3 has 15 residues. The V gene end was trimmed by 4 bases and the J gene end by 4 bases; junction bases not matched to a gene: 10. Germline assignment: CDR1 SQVTM and CDR2 ANQGSEA. The CDR3 region is CSVGRPGTGCYGYTF. The CDR3 DNA is TGCAGCGTTGGTCGTCCCGGGACAGGGTGCTATGGCTACACCTTC.

This clonotype was observed a handful of times. The rearrangement links TRBV6-2 or TRBV6-3 to TRBJ2-3, with TRBD2 matching 8 bases. Trimming removed 4 bases from V and 11 bases from J; junction bases left unmatched: 11. CDR1 MNHEY and CDR2 SVGEGT come from the germline V gene. CDR3 length equals 14 residues. The CDR3 protein is CASSFSAGTRGQYF. Written as DNA, the CDR3 is TGTGCCAGCAGTTTCTCCGCCGGGACTAGGGGGCAGTATTTT.

This clonotype was observed a handful of times. V and J are TRBV12-3 or TRBV12-4 and TRBJ2-7; 8 bases match TRBD2. CDR3 length: 17 amino acids. The V segment lost 7 bases and the J segment 2 bases; nucleotides outside the gene matches: 16. CDR3 DNA sequence: TGTGCCAGCATATCGGGCGGGAGGACCACTAAGACCTACGAGCAGTACTTC. The encoded protein is CASISGGRTTKTYEQYF.

The chain joins TRBV6-5 to TRBJ2-1, with D tentatively TRBD2 (6 bases). Germline CDR1 and CDR2: MNHEY and SVGAGI. The CDR3 sequence is 11 residues long. Between the trimmed V and J ends, which lost 7 bases and 9 bases, there was a span of 10 bases. The CDR3 sequence is CASMEGPEQFF. Written as DNA, the CDR3 is TGTGCCAGCATGGAGGGGCCTGAGCAGTTCTTC.

This clonotype turned up a few times. This CDR3 reads CASSQIYQVAYTF. DNA for the CDR3: TGTGCCAGCAGCCAAATTTACCAGGTTGCCTACACCTTC. This sequence joins TRBV3-1 and TRBJ1-2; no definite D call. The CDR3 runs 13 residues. Trimming cost V 2 bases and J 10 bases, with 14 bases left between them. The germline CDR1 and CDR2 sequences are LGHDT and YNNKEL (reference sequence).

This clonotype was seen many times. The chain is built from TRBV20-1 and TRBJ2-1; D uncertain. V lost 7 bases and J 3 bases, leaving 7 bases between the germline ends. The CDR3 spans 11 residues. Germline CDR1 is DFQATT and CDR2 is SNEGSKA (reference sequence). Here the CDR3 reads CSVGLYNEQFF. The DNA for the CDR3 is TGCAGTGTTGGCCTCTACAATGAGCAGTTCTTC.

This clonotype showed up many times. The chain combines TRBV2 with TRBJ2-5, with 10 positions matching TRBD1. This CDR3 has 13 residues. CDR1 is SNHLY and CDR2 is FYNNEI in the germline V gene. V trimming: 4 bases; J trimming: 4 bases; junction bases outside the gene matches: 0. The CDR3 nucleotides are TGTGCCAGCAGTGGGACAGGGGGAGAGACCCAGTACTTC. Translation: CASSGTGGETQYF.

The CDR3 spells CASSKSSGTHEQYF. The CDR3 bases are TGTGCCAGCAGTAAGTCATCTGGGACCCACGAGCAGTACTTC. The rearrangement joins TRBV6-2 or TRBV6-3 to TRBJ2-7, with D perhaps matching TRBD1 or TRBD2 (5 bases each). The length of the CDR3 is 14 residues. V lost 5 bases and J 5 bases, leaving 16 bases between the germline ends. The germline gives CDR1 MNHEY, CDR2 SVGEGT.

V is TRBV9 and J is TRBJ1-4; 7 nucleotides line up with TRBD1. V lost 7 bases to trimming and J lost 1 base; unmatched junction nucleotides: 7. This CDR3 spans 15 amino acids. Germline CDR1 reads SGDLS; CDR2 reads YYNGEE. The DNA for the CDR3 is TGTGCCAGCGCCTCAGGGGGGCTAACTAATGAAAAACTGTTTTTT. It specifies CASASGGLTNEKLFF.

This clonotype has just a few counts. This chain uses TRBV19 with TRBJ2-3; tentative D call: TRBD1 (6 bases). This CDR3 spans 15 amino acids. V shed 1 base and J shed 2 bases, with 10 bases lying between them. Germline lookup yields CDR1 LNHDA and CDR2 SQIVND (reference sequence). The DNA of the CDR3 is TGTGCCAGTAGTATAGGAGGGGGACACACAGATACGCAGTATTTT. Translation: CASSIGGGHTDTQYF.

V and J are TRBV5-1 and TRBJ1-1; D ambiguous. The germline CDR1 and CDR2 sequences are SGHRS and YFSETQ. Trimming pared 4 bases from V and 1 base from J, leaving 14 bases between. The CDR3 is 15 residues long. The CDR3 reads CASSGDGLGNTEAFF. In nucleotides, the CDR3 is TGCGCCAGCAGCGGAGATGGACTAGGGAACACTGAAGCTTTCTTT.

This clonotype appeared a few times. The V gene is TRBV7-9, the J gene TRBJ2-1; 7 bases fit TRBD2. CDR3 length: 16 amino acids. V dropped 6 bases and J dropped 5; count of bases not matched to a gene: 13. In germline, CDR1 is SEHNR, CDR2 FQNEAQ (reference sequence). CDR3 sequence (DNA): TGTGCCAGCAGTTCCTTCGGAGCGGGACTCGACAATGAGCAGTTCTTC. This encodes CASSSFGAGLDNEQFF.

Only a few counts were recorded for this clonotype. This chain uses TRBV10-3 with TRBJ2-1; 9 nucleotides align to TRBD2. The CDR3 length is 15 residues. The ends lost 4 bases at V and 2 bases at J; junction bases unmatched: 3. Germline V CDR1 and CDR2: ENHRY, SYGVKD. The CDR3 nucleotides read TGTGCCATCAGTGGGGCTAGCGGGACCTACAATGAGCAGTTCTTC. Translation: CAISGASGTYNEQFF.

This clonotype occurred a few times. The chain couples TRBV20-1 to TRBJ2-7; no reliable D call. Trimming removed 6 bases from V and 3 bases from J, with 15 bases in between. This CDR3 has 13 residues. Germline V CDR1 and CDR2: DFQATT, SNEGSKA (reference sequence). CDR3 sequence reads: CSAKKAGSYEQYF. As DNA, the CDR3 is TGCAGTGCCAAGAAAGCCGGAAGCTACGAGCAGTACTTC.

J is TRBJ2-3 and V is TRBV29-1, with TRBD2 identical over 10 bases. CDR1 SQVTM and CDR2 ANQGSEA come from the germline V gene. The CDR3 is 17 residues long. V was pared by 7 bases and J by 1 base, with 14 bases of the junction left unmatched. The DNA for the CDR3 is TGCAGCGCCCAATATGGGGCTAGCGGGAGACGCACAGATACGCAGTATTTT. It specifies CSAQYGASGRRTDTQYF.

V gene TRBV30 combines with J gene TRBJ1-3, with D hard to call. Germline CDR1 and CDR2: GTSNPN and SVGIG (reference sequence). CDR3 size: 17 residues. V lost 2 bases to trimming and J lost 0 bases, with 17 bases between them. The CDR3 DNA reads TGTGCCTGGAGTCTACCTCCCGGACTGAGCTCTGGAAACACCATATATTTT. This encodes CAWSLPPGLSSGNTIYF.

This clonotype was detected ten times or more. The rearrangement joins TRBV12-3 or TRBV12-4 to TRBJ2-1; unclear D gene. The CDR3 runs to 11 residues. Trimming removed 8 bases from V and 4 bases from J, with 6 bases in between. This chain's CDR3 is CASGVYNEQFF. CDR3 bases: TGTGCCAGCGGGGTTTACAATGAGCAGTTCTTC.

This clonotype was counted only a few times. The chain couples TRBV12-3 or TRBV12-4 to TRBJ1-4, with D perhaps TRBD1 (6 bases). V dropped 4 bases and J dropped 11 bases, with 14 bases sitting between them. This CDR3 region has 13 residues. DNA of the CDR3: TGTGCCAGCAGTTCGTCCAGGGGTGGGAAACTGTTTTTT. Residues: CASSSSRGGKLFF.

There are a few counts of this clonotype. This rearrangement joins TRBV27 to TRBJ1-1; tentative D call: TRBD1 (5 bases). Germline V gene sequence: CDR1 MNHEY, CDR2 SMNVEV (reference sequence). This CDR3 has 13 amino acids. The ends were cut back, 6 bases at V and 5 bases at J, with 13 bases in the middle. In DNA form, the CDR3 reads TGTGCCAGCAGCTGGGGGTACGGGACTGAAGCTTTCTTT. It translates to CASSWGYGTEAFF.

This clonotype occurred many times. The V gene is TRBV29-1, the J gene TRBJ1-1; D call uncertain. Trimming removed 7 bases from V and 1 base from J, with 7 bases in between. This CDR3 is 11 amino acids long. From germline, CDR1 is SQVTM and CDR2 ANQGSEA. The CDR3, as DNA: TGCAGCGCTGCAGGGAACACTGAAGCTTTCTTT. Its translation is CSAAGNTEAFF.

The table lists this clonotype with a few counts. The chain couples TRBV27 to TRBJ2-7, with unresolved D. The germline V gene encodes CDR1 MNHEY and CDR2 SMNVEV (reference sequence). CDR3 length: 15 residues. V was shortened by 2 bases and J by 3 bases, with 14 bases between the two germline ends. The DNA of the CDR3 is TGTGCCAGCAGTTTACAAGGGTACCTTTTCTACGAGCAGTACTTC. It encodes CASSLQGYLFYEQYF.

The CDR3 region has the DNA TGCGCCAGCAGCTTGAGAGGGGTTGTCCAAGAGACCCAGTACTTC. It specifies CASSLRGVVQETQYF. J is TRBJ2-5 and V is TRBV5-1, with D possibly called TRBD1 or TRBD2 (5 bases each). Germline loops: CDR1 SGHRS, CDR2 YFSETQ. This CDR3 is built from 15 residues. Trimming shortened V by 1 base and J by 1 base, and 11 bases separated the two germline ends.

The sample holds many counts of this clonotype. The genes are TRBV12-3 or TRBV12-4 and TRBJ1-6; D not certain. CDR3 size: 11 residues. Trimming took off 4 bases at V and 9 bases at J, with 4 bases between the two ends. The CDR3 coding sequence is TGTGCCAGCAGTTCTGGTTCACCCCTCCACTTT. Translated, it gives CASSSGSPLHF.

This clonotype was found a few times. The rearrangement joins TRBV15 to TRBJ1-2; D gene ambiguous. Per germline, CDR1 LNHNV and CDR2 YYDKDF (reference sequence). This CDR3 region has 13 residues. Between the trimmed V and J ends, which lost 3 bases and 8 bases, there was a span of 13 bases. The CDR3 region is CATSRSGGYGYTF. CDR3 nucleotide sequence: TGTGCCACCAGCAGGTCCGGCGGGTACGGCTACACCTTC.

This clonotype appeared many times. This sequence joins TRBV11-2 and TRBJ2-7; D is uncertain. This CDR3 comprises 14 residues. The germline CDR1 and CDR2 sequences are SGHAT and FQNNGV. Trimming shortened V by 0 bases and J by 3 bases, and 9 bases separated the two germline ends. The CDR3 bases are TGTGCCAGCAGCTTAGATCCAGTAGACTACGAGCAGTACTTC. The encoded protein is CASSLDPVDYEQYF.

This clonotype was detected many times. This chain connects TRBV7-8 to TRBJ2-1; D perhaps matches TRBD2 (6 bases). Germline-derived CDR1 and CDR2 are SGHVS and FQNEAQ. CDR3 length equals 13 residues. V was shortened by 1 base and J by 13 bases, with 14 bases between the two germline ends. In DNA, the CDR3 is TGTGCCAGCAGCTTAGAGGAAGGTAGCGGTCAGTTCTTC. Amino acids: CASSLEEGSGQFF.

The chain carries TRBV29-1 and TRBJ2-3; D tentatively reads TRBD1 or TRBD2 (5 bases each). CDR3 length: 13 amino acids. Germline lookup yields CDR1 SQVTM and CDR2 ANQGSEA. Between the trimmed V and J ends, which lost 1 base and 2 bases, there was a span of 7 bases. CDR3 nucleotide sequence: TGCAGCGTTGAAGGGGGGACCACAGATACGCAGTATTTT. Residues: CSVEGGTTDTQYF.

The rearrangement joins TRBV6-1 to TRBJ2-1; 14 nucleotides match TRBD2. The CDR3 has 17 amino acids. With V trimmed by 6 bases and J by 1 base, 5 bases remained unmatched. Germline CDR1 is MNHNS and CDR2 is SASEGT. CDR3 loop: CASRPGTSGSSYNEQFF. Written as DNA, the CDR3 is TGTGCCAGCAGACCTGGGACTAGCGGGAGTTCCTACAATGAGCAGTTCTTC.

The J gene is TRBJ2-7, the V gene TRBV12-5, with 9 nucleotides matching TRBD1. V lost 5 bases to trimming and J lost 1 base; unmatched junction nucleotides: 3. Germline CDR1 reads LGHNT; CDR2 reads FRNRAP. This CDR3 region has 14 residues. The CDR3 DNA follows: TGTGCTAGTGGTCAAGGACAGGGGTCCTACGAGCAGTACTTC. Residues: CASGQGQGSYEQYF.

This clonotype occurred a few times. This chain uses TRBV20-1 with TRBJ1-2; no clear D gene. Trimming stripped 0 bases from V and 5 bases from J, with 13 bases between. The CDR3 is 14 residues long. CDR1 is DFQATT and CDR2 is SNEGSKA in the germline V gene (reference sequence). CDR3 amino acids: CSARDRTRGYGYTF. CDR3 sequence (DNA): TGCAGTGCTAGAGATCGGACGCGGGGATATGGCTACACCTTC.